This TCR beta chain was captured by sequencing in a study of T cells in Graves' hyperthyroidism and ophthalmopathy. For the study at large: Once the initial diagnosis was made, peripheral blood was obtained before any treatment. Study-level results: A model of 13 V-J pairs discriminated ophthalmopathy from stable hyperthyroidism. Most thyroid-expanded clonotypes above 0.001 were also found in blood.

Fresh peripheral blood, around 10 ml, yielded the PBMCs. Germline V gives CDR1 SGHRS, CDR2 YFSETQ. This CDR3 comprises 13 residues. Trimming removed 5 bases from V and 10 bases from J; junction bases left unmatched: 9. The TCR beta CDR3 regions underwent amplification using RNA transcripts as the source. A first-round RT-PCR of the TCR CDR3 used the HTBI primer set. TCRdb passed the multiplex PCR reads through MiXCR, listing each CDR3 protein once. Of 600,000 to 750,000 distinct CDR3 sequences in the sample, approximately 15% are singletons; the top ten hold around 15%. This clonotype appeared many times. Its antigen is unknown.

The chain employs TRBV5-1 and TRBJ2-1; 7 nucleotides line up with TRBD1. The clonotype was recovered from a man aged 50 to 59 with Graves' hyperthyroidism. Sequenced input: blood. The CDR3 sequence is CASRANRGGEQFF. The CDR3 bases are TGCGCCAGCAGGGCCAACAGGGGTGGGGAGCAGTTCTTC.